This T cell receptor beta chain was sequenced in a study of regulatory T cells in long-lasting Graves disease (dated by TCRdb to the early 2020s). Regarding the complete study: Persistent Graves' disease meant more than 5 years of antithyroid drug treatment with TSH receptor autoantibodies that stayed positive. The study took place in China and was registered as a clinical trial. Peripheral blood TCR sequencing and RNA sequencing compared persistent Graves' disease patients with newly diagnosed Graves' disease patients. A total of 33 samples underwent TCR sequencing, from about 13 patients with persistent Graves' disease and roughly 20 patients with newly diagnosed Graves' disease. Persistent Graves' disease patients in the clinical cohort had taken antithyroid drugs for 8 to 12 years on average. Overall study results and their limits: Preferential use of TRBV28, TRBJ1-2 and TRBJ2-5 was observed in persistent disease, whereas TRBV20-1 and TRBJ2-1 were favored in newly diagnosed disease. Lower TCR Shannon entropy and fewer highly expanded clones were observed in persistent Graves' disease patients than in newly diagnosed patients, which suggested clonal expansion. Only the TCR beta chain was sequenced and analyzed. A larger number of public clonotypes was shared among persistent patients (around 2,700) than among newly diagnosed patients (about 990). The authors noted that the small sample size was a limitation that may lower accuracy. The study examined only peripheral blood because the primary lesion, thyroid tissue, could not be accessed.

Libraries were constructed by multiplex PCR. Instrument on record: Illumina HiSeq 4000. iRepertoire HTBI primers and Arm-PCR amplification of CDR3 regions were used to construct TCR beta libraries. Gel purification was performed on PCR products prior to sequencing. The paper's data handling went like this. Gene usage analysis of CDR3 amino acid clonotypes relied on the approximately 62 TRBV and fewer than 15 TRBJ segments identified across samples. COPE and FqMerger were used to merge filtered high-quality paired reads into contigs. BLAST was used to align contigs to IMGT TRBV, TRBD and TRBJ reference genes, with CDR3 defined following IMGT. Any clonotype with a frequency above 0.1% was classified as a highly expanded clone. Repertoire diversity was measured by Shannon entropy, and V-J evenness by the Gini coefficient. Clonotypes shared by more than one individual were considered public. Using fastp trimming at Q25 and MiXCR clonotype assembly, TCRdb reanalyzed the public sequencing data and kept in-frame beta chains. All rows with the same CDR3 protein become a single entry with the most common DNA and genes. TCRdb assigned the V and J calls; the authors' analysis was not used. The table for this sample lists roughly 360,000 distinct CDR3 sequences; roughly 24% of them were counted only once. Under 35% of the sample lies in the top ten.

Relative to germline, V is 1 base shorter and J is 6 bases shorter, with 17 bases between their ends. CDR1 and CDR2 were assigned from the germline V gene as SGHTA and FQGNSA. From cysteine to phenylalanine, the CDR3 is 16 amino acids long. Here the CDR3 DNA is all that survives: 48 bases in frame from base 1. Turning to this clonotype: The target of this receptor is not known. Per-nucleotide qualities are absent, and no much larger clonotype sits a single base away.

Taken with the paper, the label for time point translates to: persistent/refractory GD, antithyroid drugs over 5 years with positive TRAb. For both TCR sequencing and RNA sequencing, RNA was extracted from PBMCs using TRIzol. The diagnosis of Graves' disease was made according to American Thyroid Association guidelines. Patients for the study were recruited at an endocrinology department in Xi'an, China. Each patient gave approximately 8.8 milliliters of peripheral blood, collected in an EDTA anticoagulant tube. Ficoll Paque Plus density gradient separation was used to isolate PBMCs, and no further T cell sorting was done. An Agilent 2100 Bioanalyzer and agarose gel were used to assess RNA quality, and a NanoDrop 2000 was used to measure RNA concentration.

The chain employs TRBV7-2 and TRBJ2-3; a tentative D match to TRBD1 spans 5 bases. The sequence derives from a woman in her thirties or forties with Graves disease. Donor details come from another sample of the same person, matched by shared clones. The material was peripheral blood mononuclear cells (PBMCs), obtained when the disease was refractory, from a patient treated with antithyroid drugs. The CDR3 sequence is CASSLVRWGPSDTQYF. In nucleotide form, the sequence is TGTGCCAGCAGCTTAGTTCGGTGGGGCCCCTCCGATACGCAGTATTTT.